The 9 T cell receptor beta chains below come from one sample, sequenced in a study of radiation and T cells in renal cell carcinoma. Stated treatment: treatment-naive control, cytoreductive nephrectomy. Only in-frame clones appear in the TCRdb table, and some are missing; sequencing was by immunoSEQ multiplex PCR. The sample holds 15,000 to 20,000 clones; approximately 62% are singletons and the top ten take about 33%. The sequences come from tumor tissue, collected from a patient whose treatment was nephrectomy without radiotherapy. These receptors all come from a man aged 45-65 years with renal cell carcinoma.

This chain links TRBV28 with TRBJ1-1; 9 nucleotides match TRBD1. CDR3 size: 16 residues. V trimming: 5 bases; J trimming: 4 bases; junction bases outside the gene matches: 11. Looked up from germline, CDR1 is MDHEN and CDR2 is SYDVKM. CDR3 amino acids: CASSPRTGGRGTEAFF. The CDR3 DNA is TGTGCCAGCAGTCCTCGAACAGGGGGCAGGGGCACTGAAGCTTTCTTT.

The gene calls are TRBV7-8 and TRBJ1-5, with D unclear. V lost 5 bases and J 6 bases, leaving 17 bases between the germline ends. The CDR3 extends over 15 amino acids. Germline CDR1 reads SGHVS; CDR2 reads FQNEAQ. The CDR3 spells CASSPLVGSSQPQHF. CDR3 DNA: TGTGCCAGCAGCCCCCTCGTGGGGAGTTCTCAGCCCCAGCATTTT.

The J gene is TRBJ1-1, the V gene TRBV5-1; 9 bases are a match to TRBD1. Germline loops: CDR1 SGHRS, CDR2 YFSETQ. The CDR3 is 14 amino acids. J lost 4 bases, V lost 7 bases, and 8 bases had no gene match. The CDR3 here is CASVTGTGSTEAFF. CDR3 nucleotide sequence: TGCGCCAGCGTAACCGGGACAGGGTCCACTGAAGCTTTCTTT.

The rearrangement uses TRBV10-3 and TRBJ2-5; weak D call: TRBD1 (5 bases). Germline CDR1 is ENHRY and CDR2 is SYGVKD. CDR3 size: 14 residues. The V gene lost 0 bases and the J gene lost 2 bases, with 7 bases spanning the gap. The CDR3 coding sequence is TGTGCCATCAGTGAGTCTTCAGGGCAAGAGACCCAGTACTTC. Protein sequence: CAISESSGQETQYF.

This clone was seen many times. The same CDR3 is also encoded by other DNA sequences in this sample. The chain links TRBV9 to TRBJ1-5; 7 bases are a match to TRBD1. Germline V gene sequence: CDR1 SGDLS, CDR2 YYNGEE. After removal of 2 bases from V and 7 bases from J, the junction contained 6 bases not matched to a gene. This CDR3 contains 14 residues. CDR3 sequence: CASSVGTDGQPQHF. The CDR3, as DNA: TGTGCCAGCAGCGTTGGGACAGACGGACAGCCCCAGCATTTT.

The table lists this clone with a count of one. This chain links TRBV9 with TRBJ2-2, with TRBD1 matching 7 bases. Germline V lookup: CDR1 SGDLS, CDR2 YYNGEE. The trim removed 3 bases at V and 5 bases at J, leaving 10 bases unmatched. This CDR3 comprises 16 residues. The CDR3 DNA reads TGTGCCAGCAGCGAGACGGGACAGCTGAAAACCGGGGAGCTGTTTTTT. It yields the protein CASSETGQLKTGELFF.

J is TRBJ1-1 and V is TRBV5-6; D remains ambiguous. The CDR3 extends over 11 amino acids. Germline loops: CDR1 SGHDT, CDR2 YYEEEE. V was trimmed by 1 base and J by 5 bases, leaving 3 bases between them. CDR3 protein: CASSLRTEAFF. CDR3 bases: TGTGCCAGCAGCTTGAGAACTGAAGCTTTCTTT.

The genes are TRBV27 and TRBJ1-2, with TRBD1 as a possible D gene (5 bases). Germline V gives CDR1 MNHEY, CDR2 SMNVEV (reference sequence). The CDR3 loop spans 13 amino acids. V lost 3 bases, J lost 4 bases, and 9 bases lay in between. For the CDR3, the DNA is TGTGCCAGCAGTTTTGGGGGGACCTATGGCTACACCTTC. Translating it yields CASSFGGTYGYTF.

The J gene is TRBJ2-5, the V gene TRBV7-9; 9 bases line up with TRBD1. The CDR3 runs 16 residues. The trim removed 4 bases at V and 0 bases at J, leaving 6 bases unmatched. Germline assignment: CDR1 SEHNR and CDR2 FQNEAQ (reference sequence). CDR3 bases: TGTGCCAGCAGCTCAACCCGGGACAGGGACCAAGAGACCCAGTACTTC. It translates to CASSSTRDRDQETQYF. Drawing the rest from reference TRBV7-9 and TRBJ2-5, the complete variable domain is DTGVSQNPRHKITKRGQNVTFRCDPISEHNRLYWYRQTLGQGPEFLTYFQNEAQLEKSRLLSDRFSAERPKGSFSTLEIQRTEQGDSAMYLCASSSTRDRDQETQYFGPGTRLLVL.